What follows is one T cell receptor beta chain and its context. Here immunoSEQ multiplex PCR was the method, and the copy in TCRdb shows in-frame clones only, minus some. The sample consists of about 200,000 clones, just over 90% of them appearing once. These data belong to a study of T cell responses to AZD1222 COVID-19 vaccine. CDR3 length: 16 residues. The germline gives CDR1 SGDLS, CDR2 YYNGEE. V gave up 0 bases and J gave up 3 bases; unmatched junction bases: 3. The material was peripheral blood, obtained on day 0 of MenACWY control vaccination. This chain uses TRBV9 with TRBJ2-3, with 11 positions matching TRBD2. The TCR comes from an adult in good health. DNA of the CDR3: TGTGCCAGCAGCGTAGGGTCTAGCGGGGGGACAGATACGCAGTATTTT. Translating it yields CASSVGSSGGTDTQYF.